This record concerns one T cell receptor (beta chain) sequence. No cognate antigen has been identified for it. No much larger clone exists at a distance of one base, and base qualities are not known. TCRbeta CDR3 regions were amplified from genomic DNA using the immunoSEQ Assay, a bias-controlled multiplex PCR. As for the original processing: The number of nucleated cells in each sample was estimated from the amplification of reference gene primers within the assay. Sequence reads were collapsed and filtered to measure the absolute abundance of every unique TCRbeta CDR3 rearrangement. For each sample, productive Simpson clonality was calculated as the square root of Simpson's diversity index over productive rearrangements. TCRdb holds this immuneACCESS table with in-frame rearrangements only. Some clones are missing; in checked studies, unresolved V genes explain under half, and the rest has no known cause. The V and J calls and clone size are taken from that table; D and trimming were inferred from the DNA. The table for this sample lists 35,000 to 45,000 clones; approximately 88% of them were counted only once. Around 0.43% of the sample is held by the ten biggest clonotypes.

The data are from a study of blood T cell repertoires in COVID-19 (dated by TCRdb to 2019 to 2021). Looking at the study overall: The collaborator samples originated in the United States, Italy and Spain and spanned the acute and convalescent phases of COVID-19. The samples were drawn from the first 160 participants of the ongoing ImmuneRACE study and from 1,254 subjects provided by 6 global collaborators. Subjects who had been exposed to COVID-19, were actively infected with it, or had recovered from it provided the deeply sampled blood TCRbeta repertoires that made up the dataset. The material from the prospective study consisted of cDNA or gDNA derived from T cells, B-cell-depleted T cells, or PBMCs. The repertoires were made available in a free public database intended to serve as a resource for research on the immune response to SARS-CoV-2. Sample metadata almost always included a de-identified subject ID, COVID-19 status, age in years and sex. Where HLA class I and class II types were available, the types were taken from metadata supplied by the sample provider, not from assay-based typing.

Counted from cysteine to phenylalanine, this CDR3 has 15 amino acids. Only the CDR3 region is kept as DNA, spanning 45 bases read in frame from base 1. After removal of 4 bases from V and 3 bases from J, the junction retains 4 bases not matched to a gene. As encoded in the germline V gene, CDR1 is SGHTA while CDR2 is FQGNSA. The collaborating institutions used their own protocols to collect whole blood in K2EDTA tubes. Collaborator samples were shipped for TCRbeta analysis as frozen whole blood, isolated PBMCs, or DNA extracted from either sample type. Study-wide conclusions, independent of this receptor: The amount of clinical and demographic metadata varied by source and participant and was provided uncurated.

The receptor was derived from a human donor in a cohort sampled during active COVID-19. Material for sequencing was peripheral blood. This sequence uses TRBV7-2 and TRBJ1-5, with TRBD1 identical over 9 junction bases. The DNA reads TGTGCCAGCAGCTCCGGGACAGGGAACAATCAGCCCCAGCATTTT. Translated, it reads CASSSGTGNNQPQHF.